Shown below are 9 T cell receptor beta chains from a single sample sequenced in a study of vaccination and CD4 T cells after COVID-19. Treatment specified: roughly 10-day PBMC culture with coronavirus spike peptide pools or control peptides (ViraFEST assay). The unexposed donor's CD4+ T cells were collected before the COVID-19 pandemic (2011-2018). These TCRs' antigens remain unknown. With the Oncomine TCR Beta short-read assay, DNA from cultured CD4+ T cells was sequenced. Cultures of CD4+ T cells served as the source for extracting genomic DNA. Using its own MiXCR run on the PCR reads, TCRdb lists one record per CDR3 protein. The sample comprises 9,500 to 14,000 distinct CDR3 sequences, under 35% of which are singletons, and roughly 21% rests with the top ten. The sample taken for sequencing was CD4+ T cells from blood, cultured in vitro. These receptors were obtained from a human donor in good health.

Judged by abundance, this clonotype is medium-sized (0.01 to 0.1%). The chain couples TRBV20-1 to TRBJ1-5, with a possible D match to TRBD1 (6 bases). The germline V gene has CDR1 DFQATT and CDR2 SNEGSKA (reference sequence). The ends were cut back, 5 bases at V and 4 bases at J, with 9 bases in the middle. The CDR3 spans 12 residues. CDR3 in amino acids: CSAGTSNQPQHF. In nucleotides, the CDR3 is TGCAGTGCTGGGACATCTAATCAGCCCCAGCATTTT.

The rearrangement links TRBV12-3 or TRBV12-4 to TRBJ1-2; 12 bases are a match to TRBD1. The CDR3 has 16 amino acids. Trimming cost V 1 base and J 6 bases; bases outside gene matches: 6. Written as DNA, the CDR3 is TGTGCCAGCAGTTTAGTGGGACAGGGGGCCACGGATGGCTACACCTTC. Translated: CASSLVGQGATDGYTF.

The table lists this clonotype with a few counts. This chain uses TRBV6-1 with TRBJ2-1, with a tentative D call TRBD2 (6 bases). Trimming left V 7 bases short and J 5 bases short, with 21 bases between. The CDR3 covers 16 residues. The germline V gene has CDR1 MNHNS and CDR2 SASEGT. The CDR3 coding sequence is TGTGCCAGCAAACCGCCGGGGCCTAGCGTGAACAATGAGCAGTTCTTC. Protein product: CASKPPGPSVNNEQFF.

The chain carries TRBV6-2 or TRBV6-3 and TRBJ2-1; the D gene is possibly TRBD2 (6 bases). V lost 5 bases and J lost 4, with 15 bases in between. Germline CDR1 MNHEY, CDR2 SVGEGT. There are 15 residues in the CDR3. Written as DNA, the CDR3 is TGTGCCAGCAGTCAGGAGGGTTTGAATTACAATGAGCAGTTCTTC. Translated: CASSQEGLNYNEQFF.

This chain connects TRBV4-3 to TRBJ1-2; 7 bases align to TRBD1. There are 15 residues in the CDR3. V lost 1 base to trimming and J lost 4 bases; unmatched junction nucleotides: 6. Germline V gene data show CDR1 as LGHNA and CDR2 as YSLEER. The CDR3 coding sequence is TGCGCCAGCAGCCAAGGATCTACAGGGGCCTATGGCTACACCTTC. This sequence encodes CASSQGSTGAYGYTF.

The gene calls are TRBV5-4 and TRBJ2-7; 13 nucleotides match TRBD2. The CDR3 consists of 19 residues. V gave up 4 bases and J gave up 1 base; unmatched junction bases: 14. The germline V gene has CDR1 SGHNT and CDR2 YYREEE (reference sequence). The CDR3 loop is CASSRRTSGRYMASYEQYF. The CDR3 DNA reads TGTGCCAGCAGCCGTAGGACTAGCGGGAGATACATGGCGTCCTACGAGCAGTACTTC.

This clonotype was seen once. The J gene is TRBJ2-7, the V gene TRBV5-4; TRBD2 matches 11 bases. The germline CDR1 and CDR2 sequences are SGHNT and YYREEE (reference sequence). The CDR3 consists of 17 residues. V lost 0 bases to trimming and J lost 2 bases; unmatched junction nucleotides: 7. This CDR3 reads CASSLGPSGRKTYEQYF. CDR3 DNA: TGTGCCAGCAGCTTGGGCCCTAGCGGGAGGAAAACCTACGAGCAGTACTTC.

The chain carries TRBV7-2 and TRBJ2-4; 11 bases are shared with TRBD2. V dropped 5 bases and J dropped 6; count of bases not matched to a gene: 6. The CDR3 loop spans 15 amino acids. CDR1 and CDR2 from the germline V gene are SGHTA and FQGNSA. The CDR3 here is CASSLPGLAGNIQYF. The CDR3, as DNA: TGTGCCAGCAGCCTACCTGGACTAGCGGGAAACATTCAGTACTTC.

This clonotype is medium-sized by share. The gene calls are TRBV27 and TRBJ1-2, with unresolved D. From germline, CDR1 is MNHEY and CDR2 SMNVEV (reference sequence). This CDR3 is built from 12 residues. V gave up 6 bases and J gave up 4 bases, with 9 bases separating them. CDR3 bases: TGTGCCAGCAGGGGTTCGGGCTATGGCTACACCTTC. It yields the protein CASRGSGYGYTF.